This T cell receptor (beta chain) was identified in a study of blood T cell repertoires in COVID-19. Study-wide context: Acute and convalescent COVID-19 samples came from the United States, Italy and Spain. T cells, B-cell-depleted T cells, or PBMCs supplied cDNA or gDNA.

Original analysis: Using reference gene primer amplification, nucleated cell counts were estimated. Sequencing was performed with immunoSEQ multiplex PCR; in TCRdb, only in-frame clones are kept and a portion is missing. V and J calls and clone size come straight from that table; D and trimming were deduced from the DNA. The sample carries 100,000 to 150,000 clones, roughly 87% recorded once. The germline V gene encodes CDR1 SGHDT and CDR2 YYEEEE. V trimming: 6 bases; J trimming: 4 bases; junction bases outside the gene matches: 4. The length of the CDR3 is 13 residues. Sequenced: peripheral blood. The chain carries TRBV5-6 and TRBJ2-1; 7 bases are a match to TRBD2. The source of this sequence is a human donor in a cohort sampled during active COVID-19. The CDR3 protein is CASTVGGYNEQFF. CDR3 in DNA: TGTGCCAGCACTGTGGGGGGGTACAATGAGCAGTTCTTC.